This is a list of T cell receptor beta chains from one sample in a study of T cell repertoires in cytomegalovirus infection. TCRdb passed the reads through MiXCR, listing each CDR3 protein once. The repertoire holds about 360,000 distinct CDR3 sequences, with approximately 18% as singletons. The source material was PBMCs. The receptor set was obtained from a human donor in good health (CMV status not recorded). Some clones in this sample may be carry-over from other donors' samples. Each CDR3 is given with its conserved first and last residue. The D gene is left open where the match is weak. Clone sizes are given selectively: once, few, many, or a class where the clone is expanded.

j_gene,v_gene,abundance,d_gene,CDR3nt,CDR3aa
TRBJ2-7,TRBV20-1,.,.,TGCAGTGCTAGTTCAGGCGGGCAGGCCTACGAGCAGTACTTC,CSASSGGQAYEQYF
TRBJ1-1,TRBV11-2,.,.,TGTGCCAGCAGCTTACTTGACACGGACGAAGCTTTCTTT,CASSLLDTDEAFF
TRBJ1-3,TRBV12-3/TRBV12-4,.,.,TGTGCCAGCAGTCCAGGGAGGCACTCTAGAAACACCATATATTTT,CASSPGRHSRNTIYF
TRBJ2-7,TRBV7-2,many,TRBD2,TGTGCCAGCAGCCAACCCTTGGGGTACGATCTCGGTAGCGGGAGTATCGAGCAGTACTTC,CASSQPLGYDLGSGSIEQYF
TRBJ2-2,TRBV10-3,few,TRBD2,TGTGCCATCAGTGAGTCGGGAGGGAGTGGCACCGGGGAGCTGTTTTTT,CAISESGGSGTGELFF
TRBJ2-5,TRBV12-3/TRBV12-4,few,.,TGTGCCAGCAGTACCCAGGGTACCCAAGAGACCCAGTACTTC,CASSTQGTQETQYF
TRBJ1-2,TRBV7-8,many,.,TGTGCCAGCAGCTCCACCGGGCGGGCGCAAGTCTATGGCTACACCTTC,CASSSTGRAQVYGYTF
TRBJ2-5,TRBV7-2,many,TRBD2,TGTGCCAGCAGCTCATCGGGGGGAGAAGAGACCCAGTACTTC,CASSSSGGEETQYF
TRBJ2-1,TRBV7-8,.,TRBD2,TGTGCCAGCAGCTTAGGCGGACAGCGGGGGGGCAATGAGCAGTTCTTC,CASSLGGQRGGNEQFF
TRBJ2-2,TRBV12-3/TRBV12-4,.,.,TGTGCCAGCAGTTCCGAGTCCGGGGAGCTGTTTTTT,CASSSESGELFF
TRBJ2-7,TRBV12-3/TRBV12-4,.,TRBD2,TGTGCCAGCGCGCGCGGGGGGGCTGGCGAGCAGTACTTC,CASARGGAGEQYF
TRBJ1-2,TRBV5-1,.,TRBD1,TGCGCCAGCAGCTGGACAGGGGAACCCTCCTGGTATGGCTACACCTTC,CASSWTGEPSWYGYTF
TRBJ1-1,TRBV20-1,.,.,TGCAGTGCCACCGGATTTGGGAGCACTGAAGCTTTCTTT,CSATGFGSTEAFF
TRBJ1-5,TRBV27,few,.,TGTGCCAGCATATCCGGTACGGGAAATCAGCCCCAGCATTTT,CASISGTGNQPQHF
TRBJ2-5,TRBV5-6,few,.,TGTGCCAGCAGCGGTCTACTCCGGGCCCAAGAGACCCAGTACTTC,CASSGLLRAQETQYF
TRBJ2-7,TRBV29-1,.,.,TGCAGCGTTGAAGGTGGGAAGCAACGGAACAGTCAATGCTACGAGCAGTACTTC,CSVEGGKQRNSQCYEQYF
TRBJ2-3,TRBV20-1,few,.,TGCAGTCCGATCGGGAGTTCGGATACGCAGTATTTT,CSPIGSSDTQYF
TRBJ1-2,TRBV6-5,.,.,TGTGCCAGCAGTTACTCGACAGAGGGAGGCTACACCTTC,CASSYSTEGGYTF
TRBJ2-7,TRBV4-3,few,.,TGCGCCAGCAGCCAACACCGGGAAGCCATCTACGAGCAGTACTTC,CASSQHREAIYEQYF
TRBJ2-5,TRBV7-8,many,.,TGTGCCAGCAGCTTAGAGCGGATAATGTGGGGGACCCAGTACTTC,CASSLERIMWGTQYF
TRBJ2-1,TRBV6-2/TRBV6-3,few,TRBD2,TGTGCCAGCAGTTACATTCCTAGCGGGACCTACAATGAGCAGTTCTTC,CASSYIPSGTYNEQFF
TRBJ2-5,TRBV7-4,few,.,TGTGCCAGCAGCTTACCCCGGTGGGGGGAGACCCAGTACTTC,CASSLPRWGETQYF
TRBJ2-5,TRBV28,.,.,TGTGCCAGCAGTGACCGGGACTCGGGTGAGACCCAGTACTTC,CASSDRDSGETQYF
TRBJ2-7,TRBV7-9,many,.,TGTGCCAGCAGCCCCCGGACAGCGACCTCCTACGAGCAGTACTTC,CASSPRTATSYEQYF
TRBJ2-7,TRBV20-1,.,TRBD1,TGCAGTGCTTCCCGGGACAGCAACTCCTACGAGCAGTACTTC,CSASRDSNSYEQYF